The source of this T cell receptor (beta chain) is a study of T-cell memory formation after mild COVID-19 (dated by TCRdb to the early 2020s). Some background on the complete study: Most TCR sequence clusters were specific to one of the two donors. The cohort comprised two young, previously healthy adult volunteers, one female and one male. Longitudinal TCRalpha and TCRbeta repertoire sequencing tracked T-cell clones expanding and contracting after mild COVID-19 in a couple of donors. Results the study describes overall, beyond this receptor: Contracting CD4+ clones appeared mostly in the CM and EM memory subsets, whereas CD8+ clones were enriched in EMRA. Some responding clones were found in pre-infection memory, which suggests that pre-existing cross-reactive memory T cells took part in the SARS-CoV-2 response. Clones contracting from day 15 to 85 had balanced CD4/CD8 phenotypes, while a second wave expanding from day 15 to 37 was biased towards CD4+. The second-wave clones that peaked on day 37 were not confirmed to be SARS-CoV-2 specific. The study included only a couple of mild cases, and larger cohorts that include severe cases with pre-infection samples were judged to be necessary.

In its sample, this clonotype was seen a few times. Its antigen remains undetermined. Within one base of it there is no much larger clone, and no base qualities were kept. V trim: 9 bases; J trim: 3 bases; unmatched bases: 1. CDR1 SNHLY and CDR2 FYNNEI were looked up in the germline V gene. The CDR3 covers 11 residues, taking in both the cysteine and the phenylalanine. Just CDR3 DNA is preserved here, 33 bases in frame from base 1. Sequenced using an Illumina NovaSeq 6000. Using 5'RACE with constant-segment primers, TCRalpha and TCRbeta cDNA libraries were constructed, with sample barcodes and unique molecular identifiers added in the process. RNA was extracted from every sample with Trizol reagent. Amplification of the libraries took two PCR steps, and the second step added a second sample barcode plus Illumina TruSeq adapters. Sequencing of libraries was performed on an Illumina NovaSeq with 2 x 150 bp paired-end reads. The authors processed their data as follows. With migec v1.2.7, reads were demultiplexed and then collapsed into UMI-guided consensus sequences. Using mixcr v2.1.11, UMI consensuses were aligned to TRA and TRB V and J templates and then assembled into clonotypes. Clonotypes were classified as expanded or contracted when called significant by both edgeR and NoisET, with noise models trained on biological replicates. For edgeR calls, the cutoffs were a false discovery rate-adjusted p below 0.01 and a log2 fold-change threshold of 1. As an exploratory analysis of dynamics, PCA with hierarchical clustering was applied to max-normalized trajectories of the 1000 most abundant clonotypes. The CD4 or CD8 phenotype of responding clones was assigned using the separately sequenced CD4+ and CD8+ repertoires. The public reads were run again by TCRdb, first through fastp at Q25 and then through MiXCR, and only productive beta chains were kept. Entries that share a CDR3 protein sequence are merged under the most common genes and DNA. The V and J calls here are based on TCRdb, not the publication. The sample includes more than 300,000 distinct CDR3 sequences, with about an eighth observed a single time. Together, the top ten hold approximately 22% of the sample.

Ficoll-Paque density gradient centrifugation was used to isolate PBMCs. Sequencing input: PBMCs or a T cell subset sorted from them (not recorded which). The source is a man aged 18 to 29 who had mild COVID-19 (a few samples of this study predate the infection). The sample titles of this study are shuffled in the database, so cell type and time point are left out; the donor was told from shared clones. The rearranged chain carries TRBV2 and TRBJ2-5; 7 junctional bases match TRBD1. The CDR3 protein is CARGTEETQYF. The DNA sequence reads TGTGCCAGAGGGACAGAAGAGACCCAGTACTTC. With the rest looked up from the reference TRBV2 and TRBJ2-5 genes rather than sequenced, the full variable domain is EPEVTQTPSHQVTQMGQEVILRCVPISNHLYFYWYRQILGQKVEFLVSFYNNEISEKSEIFDDQFSVERPDGSNFTLKIRSTKLEDSAMYFCARGTEETQYFGPGTRLLVL.